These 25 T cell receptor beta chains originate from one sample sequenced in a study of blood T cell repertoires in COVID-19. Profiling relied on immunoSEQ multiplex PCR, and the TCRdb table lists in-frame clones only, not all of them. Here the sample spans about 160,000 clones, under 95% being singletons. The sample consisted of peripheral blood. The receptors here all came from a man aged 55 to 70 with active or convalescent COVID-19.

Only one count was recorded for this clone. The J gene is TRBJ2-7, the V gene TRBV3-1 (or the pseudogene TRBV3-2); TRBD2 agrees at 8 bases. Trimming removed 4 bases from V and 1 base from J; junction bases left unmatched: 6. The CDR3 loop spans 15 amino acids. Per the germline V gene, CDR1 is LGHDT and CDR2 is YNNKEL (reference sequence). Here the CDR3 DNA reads TGTGCCAGCAGCCCTGCGGGAGGTGGTTCCTACGAGCAGTACTTC. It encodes CASSPAGGGSYEQYF.

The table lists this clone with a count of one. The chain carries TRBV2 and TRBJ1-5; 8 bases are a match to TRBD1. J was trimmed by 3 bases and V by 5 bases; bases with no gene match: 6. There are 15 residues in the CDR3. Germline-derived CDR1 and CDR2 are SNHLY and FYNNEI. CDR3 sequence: CASSNQGADNQPQHF. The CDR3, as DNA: TGTGCCAGCAGTAATCAGGGGGCCGACAATCAGCCCCAGCATTTT.

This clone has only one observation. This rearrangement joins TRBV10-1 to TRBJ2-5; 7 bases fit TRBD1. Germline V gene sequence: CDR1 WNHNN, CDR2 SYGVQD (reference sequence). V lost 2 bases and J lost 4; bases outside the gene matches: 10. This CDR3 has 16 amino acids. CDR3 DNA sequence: TGCGCCAGCAGTGAGAGAGACAGGGTCCGCAGAGAGACCCAGTACTTC. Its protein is CASSERDRVRRETQYF.

CDR3 protein: CASSTRTGWGSAQHF. CDR3 DNA: TGTGCCAGCAGTACCCGAACAGGTTGGGGCTCGGCCCAGCATTTT. The rearrangement uses TRBV6-5 and TRBJ1-5, with D maybe TRBD1 (5 bases). The V gene lost 5 bases and the J gene lost 11 bases, with 22 bases spanning the gap. The germline gives CDR1 MNHEY, CDR2 SVGAGI. CDR3 size: 15 residues.

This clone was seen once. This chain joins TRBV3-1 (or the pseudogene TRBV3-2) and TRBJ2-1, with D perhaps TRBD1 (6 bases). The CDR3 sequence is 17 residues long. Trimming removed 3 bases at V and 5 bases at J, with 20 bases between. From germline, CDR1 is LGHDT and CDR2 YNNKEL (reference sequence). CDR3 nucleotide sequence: TGTGCCAGCAGCCATACCACCGGGACACAATACAACAATGAGCAGTTCTTC. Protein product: CASSHTTGTQYNNEQFF.

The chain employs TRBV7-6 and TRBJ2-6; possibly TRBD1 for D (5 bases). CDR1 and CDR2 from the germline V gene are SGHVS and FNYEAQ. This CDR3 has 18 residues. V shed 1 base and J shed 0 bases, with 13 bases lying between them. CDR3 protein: CASSLVPGPLSGANVLTF. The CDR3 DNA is TGTGCCAGCAGCTTAGTTCCAGGGCCCCTCTCTGGGGCCAACGTCCTGACTTTC.

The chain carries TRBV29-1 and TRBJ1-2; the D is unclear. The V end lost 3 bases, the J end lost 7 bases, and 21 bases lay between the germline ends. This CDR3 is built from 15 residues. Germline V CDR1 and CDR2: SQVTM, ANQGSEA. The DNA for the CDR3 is TGCAGCGTTGATAGGGTGAGGGTCAGGTCATCTGGCTACACCTTC. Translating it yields CSVDRVRVRSSGYTF.

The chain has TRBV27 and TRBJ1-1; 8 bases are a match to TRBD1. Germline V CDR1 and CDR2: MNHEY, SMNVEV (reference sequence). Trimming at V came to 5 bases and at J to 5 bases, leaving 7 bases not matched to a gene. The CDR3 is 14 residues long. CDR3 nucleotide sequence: TGTGCCAGCAGTCCGGAGACAGGGGTGACTGAAGCTTTCTTT. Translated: CASSPETGVTEAFF.

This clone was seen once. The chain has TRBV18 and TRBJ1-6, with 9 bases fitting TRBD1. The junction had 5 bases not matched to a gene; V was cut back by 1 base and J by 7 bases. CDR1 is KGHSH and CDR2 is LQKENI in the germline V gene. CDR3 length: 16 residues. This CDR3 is CASSPRDRALNSPLHF. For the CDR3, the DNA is TGTGCCAGCTCACCACGGGACAGGGCCCTCAATTCACCCCTCCACTTT.

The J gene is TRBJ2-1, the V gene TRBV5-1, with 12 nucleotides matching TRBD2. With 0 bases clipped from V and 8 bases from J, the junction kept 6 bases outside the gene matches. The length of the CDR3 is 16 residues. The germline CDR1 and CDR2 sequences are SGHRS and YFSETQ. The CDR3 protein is CASSLGLAGAVDEQFF. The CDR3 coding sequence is TGCGCCAGCAGCTTGGGACTAGCGGGGGCCGTGGATGAGCAGTTCTTC.

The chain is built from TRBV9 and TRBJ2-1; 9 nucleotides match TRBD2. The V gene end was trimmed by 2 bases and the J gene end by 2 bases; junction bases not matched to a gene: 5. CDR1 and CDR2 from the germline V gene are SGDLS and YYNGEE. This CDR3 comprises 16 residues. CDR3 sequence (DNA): TGTGCCAGCAGCGTTCTAGCGGGATTAACCTACAATGAGCAGTTCTTC. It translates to CASSVLAGLTYNEQFF. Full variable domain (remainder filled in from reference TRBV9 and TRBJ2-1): DSGVTQTPKHLITATGQRVTLRCSPRSGDLSVYWYQQSLDQGLQFLIQYYNGEERAKGNILERFSAQQFPDLHSELNLSSLELGDSALYFCASSVLAGLTYNEQFFGPGTRLTVL.

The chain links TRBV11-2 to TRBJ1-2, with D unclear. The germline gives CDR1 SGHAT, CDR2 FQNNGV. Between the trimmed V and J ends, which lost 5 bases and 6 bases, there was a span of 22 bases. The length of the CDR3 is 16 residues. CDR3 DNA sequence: TGTGCCAGCAGCCGTAATTTTCTTGGGCCAGCCGATGGCTACACCTTC. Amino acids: CASSRNFLGPADGYTF.

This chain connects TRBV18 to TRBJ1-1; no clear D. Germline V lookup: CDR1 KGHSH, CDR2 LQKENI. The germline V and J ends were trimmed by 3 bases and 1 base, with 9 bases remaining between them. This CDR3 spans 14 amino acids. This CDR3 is CASSPKATNTEAFF. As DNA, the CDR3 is TGTGCCAGCTCACCGAAAGCTACGAACACTGAAGCTTTCTTT.

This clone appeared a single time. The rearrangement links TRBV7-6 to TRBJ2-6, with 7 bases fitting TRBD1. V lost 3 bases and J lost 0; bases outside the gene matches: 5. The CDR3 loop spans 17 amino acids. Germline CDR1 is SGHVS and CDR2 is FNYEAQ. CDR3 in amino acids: CASSFLTGNSGANVLTF. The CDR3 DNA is TGTGCCAGCAGCTTCCTGACAGGGAACTCTGGGGCCAACGTCCTGACTTTC.

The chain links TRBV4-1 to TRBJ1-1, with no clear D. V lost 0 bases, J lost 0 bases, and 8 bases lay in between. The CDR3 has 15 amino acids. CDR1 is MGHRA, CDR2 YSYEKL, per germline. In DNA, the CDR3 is TGCGCCAGCAGCCAAGATGGGCAGGTGAACACTGAAGCTTTCTTT. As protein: CASSQDGQVNTEAFF.

CDR3 coding DNA: TGTGCCACCAGTGACCCGGGACAGGGGGCATCTGAGCAGTTCTTC. It encodes CATSDPGQGASEQFF. V usage is TRBV24-1 and J usage is TRBJ2-1; TRBD1 aligns across 12 bases. The J segment lost 9 bases and the V segment lost 4 bases, leaving 6 bases of the junction unmatched. The CDR3 length is 15 residues. Germline lookup yields CDR1 KGHDR and CDR2 SFDVKD.

The CDR3 loop reads CASSMFRQNEKLFF. The CDR3 coding sequence is TGTGCCAGTAGTATGTTCAGGCAAAATGAAAAACTGTTTTTT. The gene calls are TRBV19 and TRBJ1-4; D is unresolved. Germline assignment: CDR1 LNHDA and CDR2 SQIVND (reference sequence). The V gene lost 3 bases and the J gene lost 5 bases, with 10 bases spanning the gap. The CDR3 is 14 amino acids.

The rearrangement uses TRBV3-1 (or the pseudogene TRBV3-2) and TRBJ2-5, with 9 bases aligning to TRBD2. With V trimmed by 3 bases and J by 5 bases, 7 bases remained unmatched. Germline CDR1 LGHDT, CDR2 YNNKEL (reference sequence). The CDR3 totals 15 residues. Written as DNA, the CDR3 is TGTGCCAGCAGCCAGGCGCTAGCGGGGAGGGAGACCCAGTACTTC. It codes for CASSQALAGRETQYF.

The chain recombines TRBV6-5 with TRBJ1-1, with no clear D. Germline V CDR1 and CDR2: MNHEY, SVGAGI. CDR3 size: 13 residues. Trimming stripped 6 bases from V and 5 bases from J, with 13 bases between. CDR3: CASRPRRATEAFF. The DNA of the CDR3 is TGTGCCAGCAGGCCCCGGCGGGCGACTGAAGCTTTCTTT.

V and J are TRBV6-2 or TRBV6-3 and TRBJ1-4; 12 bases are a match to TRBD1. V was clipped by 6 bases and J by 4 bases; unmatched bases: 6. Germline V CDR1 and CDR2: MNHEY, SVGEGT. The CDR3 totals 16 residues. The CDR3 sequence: CASSLRDRGLNEKLFF. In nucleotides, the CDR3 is TGTGCCAGCAGCCTCCGGGACAGGGGGCTTAATGAAAAACTGTTTTTT.

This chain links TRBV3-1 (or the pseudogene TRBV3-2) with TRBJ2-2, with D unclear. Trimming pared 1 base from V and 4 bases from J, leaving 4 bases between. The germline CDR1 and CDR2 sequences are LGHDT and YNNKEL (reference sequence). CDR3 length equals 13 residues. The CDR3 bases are TGTGCCAGCAGCCAAGTCAGCACCGGGGAGCTGTTTTTT. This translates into CASSQVSTGELFF.

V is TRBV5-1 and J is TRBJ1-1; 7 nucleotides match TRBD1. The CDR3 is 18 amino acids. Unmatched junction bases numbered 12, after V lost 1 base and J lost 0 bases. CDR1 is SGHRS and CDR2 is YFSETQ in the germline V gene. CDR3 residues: CASSLLPGQTYVNTEAFF. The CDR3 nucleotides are TGCGCCAGCAGCTTGCTTCCGGGACAGACTTATGTGAACACTGAAGCTTTCTTT.

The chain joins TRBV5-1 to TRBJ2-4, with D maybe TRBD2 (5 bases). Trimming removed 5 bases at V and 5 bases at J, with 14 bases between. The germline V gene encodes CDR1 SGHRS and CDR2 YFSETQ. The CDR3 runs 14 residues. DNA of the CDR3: TGCGCCAGCAGATCCTCGGGGAGCCAAAACATTCAGTACTTC. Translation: CASRSSGSQNIQYF.

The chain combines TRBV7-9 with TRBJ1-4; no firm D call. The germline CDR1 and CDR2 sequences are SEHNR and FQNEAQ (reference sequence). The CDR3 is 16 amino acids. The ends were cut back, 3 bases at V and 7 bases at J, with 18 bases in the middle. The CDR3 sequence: CASSFLISGGSEKLFF. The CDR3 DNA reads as TGTGCCAGCAGCTTCCTCATCTCGGGAGGGAGTGAAAAACTGTTTTTT.

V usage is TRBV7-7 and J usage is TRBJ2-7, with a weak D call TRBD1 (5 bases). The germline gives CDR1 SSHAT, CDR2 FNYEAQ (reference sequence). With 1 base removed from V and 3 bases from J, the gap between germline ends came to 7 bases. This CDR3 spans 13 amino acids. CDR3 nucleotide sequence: TGTGCCAGCAGCTTAGGGGGCGGCTACGAGCAGTACTTC. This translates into CASSLGGGYEQYF.